These 27 T cell receptor beta chains came from one sample sequenced in a study of cytomegalovirus exposure and HLA in healthy donors. Vbeta (60) and Jbeta (13) primers were used in the PCR. Assay used: immunoSEQ multiplex PCR; TCRdb lists only in-frame clones, some missing. Of approximately 210,000 clones detected, 80% to 85% appear once; the ten largest clones hold roughly 1.1%. Sequencing used PBMCs. The receptors shown here come from a woman aged 35 to 49 in good health and CMV-seronegative.

This clone was picked up a small number of times. The genes are TRBV7-7 and TRBJ2-1; 8 bases fit TRBD2. CDR3 length: 15 amino acids. Looked up from germline, CDR1 is SSHAT and CDR2 is FNYEAQ (reference sequence). The V segment lost 1 base and the J segment 7 bases; nucleotides outside the gene matches: 6. The CDR3 here is CASSLERTSLNEQFF. The CDR3 bases are TGTGCCAGCAGCTTAGAGCGGACTAGCTTAAATGAGCAGTTCTTC.

V usage is TRBV11-2 and J usage is TRBJ2-7; perhaps TRBD2 as D (6 bases). Between the trimmed V and J ends, which lost 4 bases and 3 bases, there was a span of 7 bases. The germline V gene encodes CDR1 SGHAT and CDR2 FQNNGV. This CDR3 has 12 amino acids. The CDR3 loop is CASSSAGYEQYF. The CDR3 DNA is TGTGCCAGCAGCTCAGCGGGCTACGAGCAGTACTTC.

This clone appeared a few times. This chain links TRBV9 with TRBJ2-3, with 8 positions matching TRBD2. The CDR3 loop spans 16 amino acids. Looked up from germline, CDR1 is SGDLS and CDR2 is YYNGEE. V lost 4 bases to trimming and J lost 2 bases; unmatched junction nucleotides: 9. CDR3 coding DNA: TGTGCCAGCAGCCCACCCAGCGGGGGACACACAGATACGCAGTATTTT. Translated, it gives CASSPPSGGHTDTQYF.

In this sample, this clone turned up once. For the CDR3, the DNA is TGTGCCAGCAGTTCTACAGGATCGTCGGTGGGTGAGACCCAGTACTTC. Encoded protein: CASSSTGSSVGETQYF. The rearrangement joins TRBV2 to TRBJ2-5; D is perhaps TRBD1 (5 bases). Per the germline V gene, CDR1 is SNHLY and CDR2 is FYNNEI. V shed 5 bases and J shed 5 bases, with 21 bases lying between them. The CDR3 contains 16 residues. The full variable domain, rest sourced from reference TRBV2 and TRBJ2-5, is EPEVTQTPSHQVTQMGQEVILRCVPISNHLYFYWYRQILGQKVEFLVSFYNNEISEKSEIFDDQFSVERPDGSNFTLKIRSTKLEDSAMYFCASSSTGSSVGETQYFGPGTRLLVL.

The chain couples TRBV30 to TRBJ1-3; D ambiguous. V lost 2 bases to trimming and J lost 4 bases, with 9 bases between them. The CDR3 has 13 amino acids. Per the germline V gene, CDR1 is GTSNPN and CDR2 is SVGIG (reference sequence). The CDR3 DNA sequence: TGTGCCTGGAGTACCAGCGGGGGAAACACCATATATTTT. It codes for CAWSTSGGNTIYF.

This clone was counted a few times. The rearrangement links TRBV7-8 to TRBJ2-2; 10 bases line up with TRBD1. J was trimmed by 10 bases and V by 2 bases; bases with no gene match: 4. The V gene's germline CDR1 is SGHVS and CDR2 FQNEAQ. The CDR3 loop spans 14 amino acids. The CDR3 bases are TGTGCCAGCAGCTTACGGACAGGGGGGGTGGAGCTGTTTTTT. Protein sequence: CASSLRTGGVELFF.

The chain employs TRBV19 and TRBJ1-5, with a possible D match to TRBD1 (5 bases). With 5 bases removed from V and 3 bases from J, the gap between germline ends came to 14 bases. Germline-derived CDR1 and CDR2 are LNHDA and SQIVND (reference sequence). The CDR3 runs to 15 residues. The CDR3 DNA is TGTGCCAGTAGTCCCGGTGGGGGGAACAATCAGCCCCAGCATTTT. Protein product: CASSPGGGNNQPQHF.

This chain joins TRBV18 and TRBJ2-3; TRBD1 agrees at 11 bases. Germline V CDR1 and CDR2: KGHSH, LQKENI. CDR3 length equals 15 residues. The V gene end was trimmed by 3 bases and the J gene end by 4 bases; junction bases not matched to a gene: 3. The CDR3, as DNA: TGTGCCAGCTCACCCGGGACAGGGGGTTCAGATACGCAGTATTTT. It yields the protein CASSPGTGGSDTQYF.

This chain joins TRBV6-1 and TRBJ2-3; 8 bases agree with TRBD2. V lost 7 bases to trimming and J lost 3 bases; unmatched junction nucleotides: 9. This CDR3 has 15 amino acids. The germline CDR1 and CDR2 sequences are MNHNS and SASEGT. DNA for the CDR3: TGTGCCAGCAACCCGGGACTAGGGGCGACAGATACGCAGTATTTT. Translation gives CASNPGLGATDTQYF.

This chain joins TRBV5-5 and TRBJ1-1, with D possibly TRBD1 on 5 matching bases. CDR3 length: 14 amino acids. V lost 0 bases to trimming and J lost 6 bases, with 12 bases between them. The germline V gene encodes CDR1 SGHKS and CDR2 YYEKEE (reference sequence). Here the CDR3 DNA reads TGTGCCAGCAGCTTGGCCGGGGGGATGGCTGAAGCTTTCTTT. Translating it yields CASSLAGGMAEAFF.

This chain links TRBV9 with TRBJ2-7, with a possible D match to TRBD2 (6 bases). Germline V gives CDR1 SGDLS, CDR2 YYNGEE. Trimming pared 0 bases from V and 6 bases from J, leaving 19 bases between. The CDR3 spans 16 residues. DNA of the CDR3: TGTGCCAGCAGCGTAGAAGACCGACGGAGGGTGGGCGAGCAGTACTTC. This translates into CASSVEDRRRVGEQYF.

This clone was detected once. The gene calls are TRBV10-3 and TRBJ2-3; possibly TRBD1 for D (5 bases). V gave up 6 bases and J gave up 2 bases, with 9 bases separating them. The CDR3 is 13 residues long. Germline loops: CDR1 ENHRY, CDR2 SYGVKD. The CDR3 DNA is TGTGCCATCAGGGGGCAGGACACAGATACGCAGTATTTT. It encodes CAIRGQDTDTQYF.

The table lists this clone with a count of one. The chain joins TRBV10-3 to TRBJ2-3, with 11 bases matching TRBD2. The CDR3 contains 16 residues. CDR1 is ENHRY and CDR2 is SYGVKD in the germline V gene. Germline trimming cut 6 bases from V and 6 bases from J; bases unmatched to any gene: 11. The CDR3 protein is CAIRIAGGPSVDTQYF. The CDR3 coding sequence is TGTGCCATCAGGATAGCGGGAGGGCCATCTGTGGATACGCAGTATTTT.

The chain carries TRBV5-4 and TRBJ1-1; D may be TRBD1 (5 bases). Germline CDR1 is SGHNT and CDR2 is YYREEE (reference sequence). Trimming removed 1 base at V and 0 bases at J, with 10 bases between. The CDR3 sequence is 15 residues long. The CDR3 region has the DNA TGTGCCAGCAGCTTGCGTACAGGAGTGAACACTGAAGCTTTCTTT. Its translation is CASSLRTGVNTEAFF.

The chain combines TRBV5-4 with TRBJ2-1; D remains ambiguous. With 4 bases removed from V and 0 bases from J, the gap between germline ends came to 17 bases. Germline CDR1 reads SGHNT; CDR2 reads YYREEE (reference sequence). The CDR3 runs to 17 residues. DNA for the CDR3: TGTGCCAGCAGCCCGCGACTCGCCTCGAGCTCCTACAATGAGCAGTTCTTC. Its protein product is CASSPRLASSSYNEQFF.

The chain has TRBV7-3 and TRBJ2-7; maybe TRBD1 (6 bases). In germline, CDR1 is SGHTA, CDR2 FQGTGA. The CDR3 has 13 residues. V lost 4 bases to trimming and J lost 6 bases, with 13 bases between them. CDR3 nucleotides: TGTGCCAGCAGCTCACAGGGTAACGGCGAGCAGTACTTC. It codes for CASSSQGNGEQYF.

The chain joins TRBV10-3 to TRBJ1-3, with 7 positions matching TRBD1. Trimming cost V 5 bases and J 4 bases; bases outside gene matches: 8. Germline V gene sequence: CDR1 ENHRY, CDR2 SYGVKD. This CDR3 comprises 15 residues. Here the CDR3 reads CAISYTGVKGNTIYF. The CDR3 coding sequence is TGTGCCATCAGTTATACAGGGGTGAAAGGAAACACCATATATTTT.

V and J are TRBV14 and TRBJ2-7; 9 nucleotides line up with TRBD1. Germline CDR1 reads SGHDN; CDR2 reads FVKESK. V was pared by 4 bases and J by 3 bases, with 4 bases of the junction left unmatched. The CDR3 consists of 14 residues. CDR3 in DNA: TGTGCCAGCAGCCCACGGACAGGGGACTACGAGCAGTACTTC. This encodes CASSPRTGDYEQYF.

V usage is TRBV27 and J usage is TRBJ2-1, with 7 bases matching TRBD2. Germline loops: CDR1 MNHEY, CDR2 SMNVEV (reference sequence). V was clipped by 5 bases and J by 6 bases; unmatched bases: 4. The CDR3 is 13 residues long. DNA of the CDR3: TGTGCCAGCAGTAGGACTAGGTTCAATGAGCAGTTCTTC. It codes for CASSRTRFNEQFF.

V is TRBV2 and J is TRBJ2-7; 11 bases are a match to TRBD1. With V trimmed by 6 bases and J by 6 bases, 4 bases remained unmatched. CDR1 SNHLY and CDR2 FYNNEI come from the germline V gene. This CDR3 contains 13 residues. In DNA form, the CDR3 reads TGTGCCAGCAGCAAGGACAGGGGGCCCGAGCAGTACTTC. Translating gives CASSKDRGPEQYF.

The chain uses TRBV27 and TRBJ1-3, with D hard to call. The CDR3 length is 14 residues. The V gene lost 3 bases and the J gene lost 0 bases, with 6 bases spanning the gap. Germline values: CDR1 MNHEY, CDR2 SMNVEV (reference sequence). The CDR3 here is CASSLTSSGNTIYF. In nucleotides, the CDR3 is TGTGCCAGCAGTTTGACTAGCTCTGGAAACACCATATATTTT.

The J gene is TRBJ2-1, the V gene TRBV5-6; 7 bases align to TRBD2. The CDR3 has 16 residues. Unmatched junction bases numbered 15, after V lost 6 bases and J lost 6 bases. Germline loops: CDR1 SGHDT, CDR2 YYEEEE. The DNA of the CDR3 is TGTGCCAGCACCCTCGTTGGGGAGGGATTGGGCAATGAGCAGTTCTTC. This encodes CASTLVGEGLGNEQFF.

V and J are TRBV30 and TRBJ1-1; perhaps TRBD1 as D (6 bases). The germline CDR1 and CDR2 sequences are GTSNPN and SVGIG (reference sequence). The CDR3 has 12 amino acids. The V end lost 7 bases, the J end lost 5 bases, and 14 bases lay between the germline ends. Written as DNA, the CDR3 is TGTGCCTCGGGGGGGGCGGGGACTGAAGCTTTCTTT. Encoded protein: CASGGAGTEAFF.

J is TRBJ2-6 and V is TRBV19; D is undetermined. Germline CDR1 is LNHDA and CDR2 is SQIVND (reference sequence). This CDR3 has 17 amino acids. The V end lost 5 bases, the J end lost 0 bases, and 14 bases lay between the germline ends. The CDR3 is CASSLMAEYSGANVLTF. The CDR3 DNA reads as TGTGCCAGTAGTCTGATGGCTGAATACTCTGGGGCCAACGTCCTGACTTTC.

The rearrangement joins TRBV7-7 to TRBJ2-2; D is possibly TRBD2 (5 bases). The length of the CDR3 is 15 residues. V shed 2 bases and J shed 2 bases, with 9 bases lying between them. Per the germline V gene, CDR1 is SSHAT and CDR2 is FNYEAQ (reference sequence). The CDR3 spells CASSLKADNTGELFF. CDR3 DNA sequence: TGTGCCAGCAGCTTAAAAGCGGACAACACCGGGGAGCTGTTTTTT.

In this sample, this clone turned up a few times. Other nucleotide sequences in the sample specify the same CDR3. This chain links TRBV19 with TRBJ2-5; D is perhaps TRBD1 (5 bases). From germline, CDR1 is LNHDA and CDR2 SQIVND (reference sequence). Trimming removed 4 bases at V and 0 bases at J, with 6 bases between. This CDR3 has 13 amino acids. Here the CDR3 reads CASSRQYQETQYF. Here the CDR3 DNA reads TGTGCCAGTAGTAGACAGTACCAAGAGACCCAGTACTTC.

The chain is built from TRBV7-8 and TRBJ2-5; weak D call: TRBD1 (5 bases). The germline gives CDR1 SGHVS, CDR2 FQNEAQ. Trimming took 4 bases from V and 4 from J, leaving 16 bases between them. CDR3 size: 15 residues. CDR3 in amino acids: CASSWQGRVIETQYF. For the CDR3, the DNA is TGTGCCAGCAGCTGGCAGGGCAGAGTAATAGAGACCCAGTACTTC.